The 21 T cell receptor beta chains listed next were all sequenced from one sample in a study of siplizumab effects on memory and regulatory T cells. Assay used: immunoSEQ multiplex PCR; TCRdb lists only in-frame clones, some missing. The sample shows tens of thousands of clones, roughly 93% of them seen only once. Sequenced input: CD8+ T cells sorted from blood. The receptors stem from a human donor in good health.

The gene calls are TRBV5-4 and TRBJ1-1; D uncertain. This CDR3 has 14 amino acids. V lost 0 bases and J lost 1, with 7 bases in between. The germline CDR1 and CDR2 sequences are SGHNT and YYREEE (reference sequence). The CDR3 bases are TGTGCCAGCAGCTTGGGATCCGAGAACACTGAAGCTTTCTTT. Translation gives CASSLGSENTEAFF.

This chain joins TRBV28 and TRBJ1-2; 9 bases are shared with TRBD1. This CDR3 region has 16 residues. V shed 1 base, J shed 6 bases, and the junction held 9 bases outside the gene matches. Germline CDR1 reads MDHEN; CDR2 reads SYDVKM. CDR3 amino acids: CASSLLQGAAVDGYTF. In nucleotides, the CDR3 is TGTGCCAGCAGTTTATTACAGGGGGCCGCAGTGGATGGCTACACCTTC.

The genes are TRBV9 and TRBJ2-7; maybe TRBD2 (6 bases). CDR1 and CDR2 (germline): SGDLS, YYNGEE. Trimming removed 0 bases from V and 3 bases from J, with 13 bases in between. This CDR3 contains 15 residues. CDR3: CASSVVGTSGYEQYF. The CDR3 coding sequence is TGTGCCAGCAGCGTAGTCGGGACTTCAGGCTACGAGCAGTACTTC.

The V call is TRBV9, the J call TRBJ2-6, with D unclear. V lost 0 bases to trimming and J lost 0 bases, with 4 bases between them. The CDR3 has 15 residues. The germline V gene encodes CDR1 SGDLS and CDR2 YYNGEE. In nucleotides, the CDR3 is TGTGCCAGCAGCGTAGGGGCCTCTGGGGCCAACGTCCTGACTTTC. This gives the protein CASSVGASGANVLTF. The complete variable domain, with remaining parts taken from reference TRBV9 and TRBJ2-6, reads DSGVTQTPKHLITATGQRVTLRCSPRSGDLSVYWYQQSLDQGLQFLIQYYNGEERAKGNILERFSAQQFPDLHSELNLSSLELGDSALYFCASSVGASGANVLTFGAGSRLTVL.

The rearrangement uses TRBV29-1 and TRBJ1-2, with TRBD1 identical over 7 bases. The junction had 5 bases not matched to a gene; V was cut back by 4 bases and J by 3 bases. Germline loops: CDR1 SQVTM, CDR2 ANQGSEA. The CDR3 totals 13 residues. CDR3 sequence (DNA): TGCAGCGTTGGACAGGGAAGGGACTATGGCTACACCTTC. It codes for CSVGQGRDYGYTF.

The V gene is TRBV28, the J gene TRBJ2-1; D unresolved. The CDR3 spans 13 residues. Trimming took off 7 bases at V and 10 bases at J, with 17 bases between the two ends. CDR1 and CDR2 (germline): MDHEN, SYDVKM. In nucleotides, the CDR3 is TGTGCCAGCAACGTTTTAAAGGGTGACGAGCAGTTCTTC. This translates into CASNVLKGDEQFF.

This clone was observed once. The chain recombines TRBV7-9 with TRBJ2-5; TRBD1 matches at 8 bases. Trimming took 1 base from V and 2 from J; bases not matched to a gene: 3. This CDR3 region has 15 residues. Per germline, CDR1 SEHNR and CDR2 FQNEAQ (reference sequence). CDR3 bases: TGTGCCAGCAGCTTAGGGAGGGACAGGCAAGAGACCCAGTACTTC. Translation gives CASSLGRDRQETQYF.

V gene TRBV27 combines with J gene TRBJ1-2; D is possibly TRBD1 (5 bases). Germline CDR1 MNHEY, CDR2 SMNVEV (reference sequence). Trimming removed 8 bases at V and 8 bases at J, with 18 bases between. This CDR3 region has 13 residues. As DNA, the CDR3 is TGTGCCAGCGTGGGGCAGGGAGGCTACGGCTACACCTTC. It specifies CASVGQGGYGYTF.

V gene TRBV4-2 combines with J gene TRBJ2-7; 12 positions match TRBD2. The CDR3 loop spans 18 amino acids. CDR1 is LGHNA and CDR2 is YNFKEQ in the germline V gene. The junction had 13 bases not matched to a gene; V was cut back by 1 base and J by 6 bases. CDR3 nucleotide sequence: TGTGCCAGCAGCCAAGTAAGGCTAGCGGGAGGGCCCGCGGGCGAGCAGTACTTC. Protein sequence: CASSQVRLAGGPAGEQYF.

The chain combines TRBV14 with TRBJ2-5; D is uncertain. The V end lost 2 bases, the J end lost 5 bases, and 9 bases lay between the germline ends. The V gene's germline CDR1 is SGHDN and CDR2 FVKESK. The CDR3 covers 13 residues. The DNA for the CDR3 is TGTGCCAGCAGCCAACTATTCGGGGAGACCCAGTACTTC. Protein: CASSQLFGETQYF.

The chain couples TRBV28 to TRBJ2-7; D might be TRBD2 (6 bases). Germline CDR1 reads MDHEN; CDR2 reads SYDVKM. V was clipped by 5 bases and J by 0 bases, with 11 bases between them. This CDR3 has 14 amino acids. CDR3 in DNA: TGTGCCAGCAGTACACCGGGACTCTCCTACGAGCAGTACTTC. This gives the protein CASSTPGLSYEQYF. The whole variable domain, remainder taken from reference TRBV28 and TRBJ2-7, is DVKVTQSSRYLVKRTGEKVFLECVQDMDHENMFWYRQDPGLGLRLIYFSYDVKMKEKGDIPEGYSVSREKKERFSLILESASTNQTSMYLCASSTPGLSYEQYFGPGTRLTVT.

The gene calls are TRBV9 and TRBJ2-1; perhaps TRBD2 as D (6 bases). Germline CDR1 is SGDLS and CDR2 is YYNGEE. CDR3 size: 17 residues. Trimming took 0 bases from V and 6 from J, leaving 19 bases between them. CDR3 residues: CASSVEAAGRPANEQFF. The CDR3, as DNA: TGTGCCAGCAGCGTAGAGGCTGCGGGAAGGCCTGCCAATGAGCAGTTCTTC. The full variable domain, with the rest looked up from reference TRBV9 and TRBJ2-1, is DSGVTQTPKHLITATGQRVTLRCSPRSGDLSVYWYQQSLDQGLQFLIQYYNGEERAKGNILERFSAQQFPDLHSELNLSSLELGDSALYFCASSVEAAGRPANEQFFGPGTRLTVL.

The chain joins TRBV7-3 to TRBJ2-7; the match to TRBD2 covers 9 bases. This CDR3 has 15 amino acids. Germline V gene data show CDR1 as SGHTA and CDR2 as FQGTGA. Losses at the gene ends were 2 bases for V and 2 bases for J; bases not matched to a gene: 4. The CDR3 region has the DNA TGTGCCAGCAGCTTACTAGCGGGACACGCCTACGAGCAGTACTTC. Translated: CASSLLAGHAYEQYF.

This sequence joins TRBV7-8 and TRBJ1-1; no firm D call. The CDR3 has 14 residues. CDR1 is SGHVS and CDR2 is FQNEAQ in the germline V gene. Between the trimmed V and J ends, which lost 1 base and 1 base, there was a span of 7 bases. The CDR3 loop reads CASSLGRGNTEAFF. In nucleotides, the CDR3 is TGTGCCAGCAGCTTAGGACGTGGGAACACTGAAGCTTTCTTT.

This sequence joins TRBV12-5 and TRBJ2-3; D is ambiguous. The CDR3 covers 15 residues. The V gene's germline CDR1 is LGHNT and CDR2 FRNRAP. With 0 bases removed from V and 5 bases from J, the gap between germline ends came to 12 bases. The chain's CDR3 is CASGLVSGSKDTQYF. The DNA for the CDR3 is TGTGCTAGTGGTTTGGTATCTGGAAGTAAAGATACGCAGTATTTT. Variable domain in full (rest from reference TRBV12-5 and TRBJ2-3): DARVTQTPRHKVTEMGQEVTMRCQPILGHNTVFWYRQTMMQGLELLAYFRNRAPLDDSGMPKDRFSAEMPDATLATLKIQPSEPRDSAVYFCASGLVSGSKDTQYFGPGTRLTVL.

The chain has TRBV7-9 and TRBJ2-2; D may be TRBD2 (5 bases). The CDR3 is 15 amino acids. Germline values: CDR1 SEHNR, CDR2 FQNEAQ (reference sequence). V dropped 1 base and J dropped 3 bases, with 9 bases sitting between them. The CDR3 reads CASSLVGVDTGELFF. Written as DNA, the CDR3 is TGTGCCAGCAGCTTAGTCGGGGTGGACACCGGGGAGCTGTTTTTT.

This sequence joins TRBV6-5 and TRBJ1-2; TRBD1 might be the D (5 bases). Between the trimmed V and J ends, which lost 6 bases and 3 bases, there was a span of 17 bases. CDR3 length: 15 residues. Germline CDR1 MNHEY, CDR2 SVGAGI. The DNA of the CDR3 is TGTGCCAGCAGCACCCGCGAGGGGAGTTACTATGGCTACACCTTC. Amino acids: CASSTREGSYYGYTF.

The chain joins TRBV6-5 to TRBJ1-1; unclear D gene. Trimming took 6 bases from V and 7 from J, leaving 9 bases between them. Germline V gives CDR1 MNHEY, CDR2 SVGAGI. The CDR3 is 11 residues long. CDR3 nucleotides: TGTGCCAGCAGCCCCGGCAGTGAAGCTTTCTTT. Translated: CASSPGSEAFF.

This chain uses TRBV7-8 with TRBJ2-5, with TRBD2 matching 12 bases. The V gene end was trimmed by 5 bases and the J gene end by 3 bases; junction bases not matched to a gene: 7. Germline assignment: CDR1 SGHVS and CDR2 FQNEAQ. The length of the CDR3 is 16 residues. The CDR3, as DNA: TGTGCCAGCAGCCCAGCGGGACTAGCGGGTGAAGAGACCCAGTACTTC. Its translation: CASSPAGLAGEETQYF.

V and J are TRBV7-9 and TRBJ2-1; D gene uncertain. The CDR3 has 12 amino acids. Germline V gene lookup returns CDR1 SEHNR and CDR2 FQNEAQ (reference sequence). V shed 2 bases and J shed 10 bases, with 9 bases lying between them. The CDR3 DNA follows: TGTGCCAGCAGCTTACTAGTTCAGGAGCAGTTCTTC. Translation gives CASSLLVQEQFF.

This clone was picked up a small number of times. The chain is built from TRBV7-8 and TRBJ1-5; D is unclear. Germline-derived CDR1 and CDR2 are SGHVS and FQNEAQ. V lost 2 bases and J lost 4, with 6 bases in between. CDR3 size: 13 residues. The CDR3 bases are TGTGCCAGCAGCTTAAGAGGGAATCAGCCCCAGCATTTT. This translates into CASSLRGNQPQHF.